This T cell receptor (beta chain) was sequenced during a study of shared T cell receptors in the human thymus. Assay: immunoSEQ multiplex PCR; the TCRdb copy retains only in-frame clones and omits some. The repertoire holds around 68,000 clones, roughly 95% seen once, with about 0.033% in the top ten. The CDR3 totals 14 residues. Trimming removed 1 base at V and 2 bases at J, with 9 bases between. Germline V gives CDR1 MGHRA, CDR2 YSYEKL. The sequence derives from a human donor. What was sequenced was thymocytes. This chain links TRBV4-1 with TRBJ2-7; D gene unclear. The CDR3 bases are TGCGCCAGCAGCCAAGGAGCAGAGACCTACGAGCAGTACTTC. Translating it yields CASSQGAETYEQYF.